These 30 T cell receptor beta chains were sequenced from one sample in a study of blood T cell repertoires in COVID-19. Sequenced by immunoSEQ multiplex PCR; TCRdb stores in-frame clones only, minus some. The sample consists of about 110,000 clones, roughly 84% of them appearing once. Sequencing was done on a sample of peripheral blood. Receptors were obtained from a woman between 50 and 59 years old with acute or convalescent COVID-19.

The chain joins TRBV6-5 to TRBJ1-2; D not resolved. The V end was cut by 0 bases, the J end by 4 bases, with 15 bases between. Germline values: CDR1 MNHEY, CDR2 SVGAGI. This CDR3 has 16 amino acids. CDR3 sequence reads: CASSYSAARRGYGYTF. CDR3 in DNA: TGTGCCAGCAGTTACTCGGCAGCCCGGCGGGGCTATGGCTACACCTTC.

The chain has TRBV10-1 and TRBJ1-3, with no clear D. CDR3 size: 13 residues. CDR1 is WNHNN and CDR2 is SYGVQD in the germline V gene (reference sequence). Between the trimmed V and J ends, which lost 4 bases and 1 base, there was a span of 5 bases. CDR3 amino acids: CASSGGSGNTIYF. The DNA for the CDR3 is TGCGCCAGCAGTGGAGGTTCTGGAAACACCATATATTTT.

This clone has just a few counts. This chain links TRBV7-9 with TRBJ1-1; 7 nucleotides match TRBD1. CDR3 length: 15 amino acids. Germline V gene sequence: CDR1 SEHNR, CDR2 FQNEAQ (reference sequence). V trimming: 1 base; J trimming: 2 bases; junction bases outside the gene matches: 4. The CDR3 sequence is CASSLGTGRNTEAFF. The CDR3 DNA follows: TGTGCCAGCAGCTTAGGGACAGGACGTAACACTGAAGCTTTCTTT.

V is TRBV7-9 and J is TRBJ1-6; D is uncertain. Germline V CDR1 and CDR2: SEHNR, FQNEAQ (reference sequence). CDR3 length equals 14 residues. V lost 3 bases to trimming and J lost 6 bases, with 9 bases between them. The CDR3 DNA is TGTGCCAGCAGCTTTGGCCAAAGTAATTCACCCCTCCACTTT. It translates to CASSFGQSNSPLHF.

The genes are TRBV6-5 and TRBJ2-3; TRBD1 is a possible D gene (6 bases). The CDR3 length is 15 residues. Between the trimmed V and J ends, which lost 6 bases and 0 bases, there was a span of 13 bases. Looked up from germline, CDR1 is MNHEY and CDR2 is SVGAGI. The chain's CDR3 is CASRGQWTSTDTQYF. CDR3 bases: TGTGCCAGCAGAGGACAGTGGACTAGCACAGATACGCAGTATTTT.

CDR3 nucleotides: TGTGCCATCAGTGAGTCGGGCGAAAAACTGTTTTTT. It codes for CAISESGEKLFF. The chain joins TRBV10-3 to TRBJ1-4, with unresolved D. There are 12 residues in the CDR3. Trimming removed 0 bases at V and 8 bases at J, with 4 bases between. CDR1 is ENHRY, CDR2 SYGVKD, per germline.

The rearrangement joins TRBV13 to TRBJ1-1; D remains ambiguous. This CDR3 region has 12 residues. CDR1 is PRHDT and CDR2 is FYEKMQ in the germline V gene (reference sequence). Between the trimmed V and J ends, which lost 5 bases and 0 bases, there was a span of 4 bases. The CDR3 loop reads CASSHMNTEAFF. The DNA of the CDR3 is TGTGCCAGCAGCCACATGAACACTGAAGCTTTCTTT. The variable domain in full, with the rest retrieved from reference TRBV13 and TRBJ1-1, is AAGVIQSPRHLIKEKRETATLKCYPIPRHDTVYWYQQGPGQDPQFLISFYEKMQSDKGSIPDRFSAQQFSDYHSELNMSSLELGDSALYFCASSHMNTEAFFGQGTRLTVV.

CDR3 residues: CASSLYRGVYEQYF. As DNA, the CDR3 is TGTGCCAGCAGTCTTTACAGGGGCGTCTACGAGCAGTACTTC. The chain joins TRBV28 to TRBJ2-7; TRBD1 agrees at 7 bases. CDR3 length: 14 residues. Germline V gives CDR1 MDHEN, CDR2 SYDVKM. V shed 5 bases, J shed 3 bases, and the junction held 7 bases outside the gene matches.

This clone was recorded once. V is TRBV25-1 and J is TRBJ1-2, with 8 bases that match TRBD1. V was clipped by 1 base and J by 3 bases; unmatched bases: 1. The CDR3 is 14 residues long. CDR1 and CDR2 from the germline V gene are MGHDK and SYGVNS. Written as DNA, the CDR3 is TGTGCCAGCAGTGAATGGGACAGGTACTATGGCTACACCTTC. This encodes CASSEWDRYYGYTF.

The chain has TRBV9 and TRBJ2-2; the D gene is possibly TRBD2 (5 bases). The germline CDR1 and CDR2 sequences are SGDLS and YYNGEE. V was cut by 4 bases and J by 5 bases, with 9 bases left in between. This CDR3 has 13 amino acids. The chain's CDR3 is CASSRGSTGELFF. The CDR3 nucleotides are TGTGCCAGCAGCCGGGGTTCTACCGGGGAGCTGTTTTTT.

The rearrangement uses TRBV4-2 and TRBJ2-6, with 10 bases aligning to TRBD1. Trimming cost V 1 base and J 0 bases; bases outside gene matches: 6. The length of the CDR3 is 19 residues. From germline, CDR1 is LGHNA and CDR2 YNFKEQ. The CDR3 is CASSQGDRGRTSGANVLTF. The DNA for the CDR3 is TGTGCCAGCAGCCAAGGGGACAGGGGCCGAACCTCTGGGGCCAACGTCCTGACTTTC.

The genes are TRBV5-1 and TRBJ2-3; 13 bases are shared with TRBD2. Trimming took 3 bases from V and 2 from J; bases not matched to a gene: 6. Per the germline V gene, CDR1 is SGHRS and CDR2 is YFSETQ. This CDR3 contains 17 residues. The CDR3 nucleotides read TGCGCCAGCAGCTCAGGACTAGCGGGGGCCTACACAGATACGCAGTATTTT. This sequence encodes CASSSGLAGAYTDTQYF.

The chain joins TRBV18 to TRBJ2-7, with 8 bases aligning to TRBD1. Germline trimming cut 2 bases from V and 6 bases from J; bases unmatched to any gene: 12. Germline V gives CDR1 KGHSH, CDR2 LQKENI. The CDR3 is 16 amino acids. The CDR3 loop is CASSPYYQGAGFEQYF. As DNA, the CDR3 is TGTGCCAGCTCACCATACTATCAGGGGGCTGGGTTCGAGCAGTACTTC.

The rearrangement uses TRBV5-1 and TRBJ2-2; 8 nucleotides match TRBD2. The CDR3 is 16 residues long. CDR1 SGHRS and CDR2 YFSETQ come from the germline V gene. Trimming took 4 bases from V and 0 from J; bases not matched to a gene: 5. Here the CDR3 reads CASSERGNANTGELFF. In nucleotides, the CDR3 is TGCGCCAGCAGCGAGCGGGGGAACGCGAACACCGGGGAGCTGTTTTTT.

This rearrangement joins TRBV4-1 to TRBJ1-1, with D perhaps matching TRBD1 (6 bases). This CDR3 is built from 16 residues. Germline V lookup: CDR1 MGHRA, CDR2 YSYEKL. The V and J ends lost 0 bases and 3 bases respectively, with 14 bases between them. The CDR3 protein is CASSQERGGVDTEAFF. The CDR3 DNA sequence: TGCGCCAGCAGCCAAGAGAGGGGGGGGGTCGACACTGAAGCTTTCTTT.

The chain carries TRBV19 and TRBJ1-2; 8 nucleotides match TRBD1. With V trimmed by 3 bases and J by 6 bases, 3 bases remained unmatched. CDR1 is LNHDA, CDR2 SQIVND, per germline (reference sequence). The CDR3 covers 13 residues. CDR3 DNA: TGTGCCAGTAGTATCGACAGGGGCGATGGCTACACCTTC. Its protein is CASSIDRGDGYTF.

The chain is built from TRBV4-2 and TRBJ1-3; tentatively, D is TRBD1 (6 bases). Trimming left V 4 bases short and J 0 bases short, with 10 bases between. The V gene's germline CDR1 is LGHNA and CDR2 YNFKEQ. This CDR3 spans 15 amino acids. This CDR3 is CASSPRDNSGNTIYF. In nucleotides, the CDR3 is TGTGCCAGCAGCCCCCGGGACAACTCTGGAAACACCATATATTTT.

The gene calls are TRBV5-6 and TRBJ1-2; D call uncertain. There are 12 residues in the CDR3. V was shortened by 4 bases and J by 5 bases, with 9 bases between the two germline ends. Germline V gene data show CDR1 as SGHDT and CDR2 as YYEEEE. The CDR3 region has the DNA TGTGCCAGCAGCCTAGGAGTTTATGGCTACACCTTC. Translation gives CASSLGVYGYTF. Supplemented by reference TRBV5-6 and TRBJ1-2, the full variable domain reads DAGVTQSPTHLIKTRGQQVTLRCSPKSGHDTVSWYQQALGQGPQFIFQYYEEEERQRGNFPDRFSGHQFPNYSSELNVNALLLGDSALYLCASSLGVYGYTFGSGTRLTVV.

The rearrangement uses TRBV2 and TRBJ2-2, with D possibly matching TRBD1 (6 bases). CDR3 length: 14 residues. Trimming took 3 bases from V and 5 from J, leaving 10 bases between them. CDR1 SNHLY and CDR2 FYNNEI come from the germline V gene. CDR3 in DNA: TGTGCCAGCAGTGAGATACAGGGAACCGGGGAGCTGTTTTTT. It translates to CASSEIQGTGELFF.

The rearrangement links TRBV19 to TRBJ1-5; 7 bases match TRBD1. The CDR3 spans 14 residues. Per the germline V gene, CDR1 is LNHDA and CDR2 is SQIVND (reference sequence). With 10 bases clipped from V and 6 bases from J, the junction kept 12 bases outside the gene matches. The CDR3: CATSIQGESQPQHF. CDR3 coding DNA: TGTGCCACGTCCATTCAGGGGGAGAGTCAGCCCCAGCATTTT.

The genes are TRBV18 and TRBJ1-1; weak D call: TRBD1 (5 bases). The length of the CDR3 is 14 residues. Trimming pared 2 bases from V and 1 base from J, leaving 8 bases between. The germline gives CDR1 KGHSH, CDR2 LQKENI. CDR3 DNA sequence: TGTGCCAGCTCACCAAGGACAACGAACACTGAAGCTTTCTTT. This translates into CASSPRTTNTEAFF.

This clone was counted a single time. The chain combines TRBV28 with TRBJ1-2, with a weak D call TRBD1 (6 bases). V lost 5 bases, J lost 8 bases, and 24 bases lay in between. Germline lookup yields CDR1 MDHEN and CDR2 SYDVKM. This CDR3 contains 16 residues. The CDR3 loop reads CASSPNPGAGSEGYTF. The CDR3 bases are TGTGCCAGCAGTCCAAACCCAGGGGCAGGTAGCGAAGGCTACACCTTC.

The V gene is TRBV5-8, the J gene TRBJ1-1, with D hard to call. The CDR3 consists of 14 residues. Germline CDR1 is SGHTS and CDR2 is YDEGEE. V lost 0 bases and J lost 5, with 11 bases in between. The CDR3 here is CASSLGLWKTEAFF. The CDR3 bases are TGTGCCAGCAGCTTGGGACTGTGGAAGACTGAAGCTTTCTTT.

In DNA form, the CDR3 reads TGTGCCAGCAGTGATGTGGGGAGCTATGGCTACACCTTC. Protein: CASSDVGSYGYTF. The chain recombines TRBV2 with TRBJ1-2; D is uncertain. Per the germline V gene, CDR1 is SNHLY and CDR2 is FYNNEI. The length of the CDR3 is 13 residues. The V and J ends lost 3 bases and 4 bases respectively, with 9 bases between them. Variable domain in full (rest from reference TRBV2 and TRBJ1-2): EPEVTQTPSHQVTQMGQEVILRCVPISNHLYFYWYRQILGQKVEFLVSFYNNEISEKSEIFDDQFSVERPDGSNFTLKIRSTKLEDSAMYFCASSDVGSYGYTFGSGTRLTVV.

This sequence joins TRBV19 and TRBJ1-5; tentative D call: TRBD1 (6 bases). V lost 3 bases and J lost 6, with 12 bases in between. The CDR3 spans 14 residues. Germline loops: CDR1 LNHDA, CDR2 SQIVND (reference sequence). CDR3 sequence reads: CASSITQGSQPQHF. DNA of the CDR3: TGTGCCAGTAGTATCACCCAGGGGAGTCAGCCCCAGCATTTT.

This clone showed up just a few times. The CDR3 DNA reads as TGTGCGATGGCCCAGACATCTTCGGGGGCAGATACGCAGTATTTT. Its protein is CAMAQTSSGADTQYF. The gene calls are TRBV2 and TRBJ2-3; TRBD2 is a possible D gene (6 bases). This CDR3 is 15 amino acids long. The germline V gene has CDR1 SNHLY and CDR2 FYNNEI.

This clone was seen a single time. J is TRBJ1-2 and V is TRBV28, with a tentative D call TRBD1 (6 bases). Looked up from germline, CDR1 is MDHEN and CDR2 is SYDVKM. V was cut by 6 bases and J by 4 bases, with 18 bases left in between. The CDR3 is 15 amino acids. CDR3 sequence (DNA): TGTGCCAGCAGCCTCGGGGGGGGCCGCGGCTATGGCTACACCTTC. Residues: CASSLGGGRGYGYTF.

The chain employs TRBV6-6 and TRBJ1-3; the D gene is possibly TRBD1 (5 bases). The germline V and J ends were trimmed by 2 bases and 5 bases, with 13 bases remaining between them. In germline, CDR1 is MNHNY, CDR2 SVGAGI (reference sequence). The CDR3 loop spans 15 amino acids. Here the CDR3 DNA reads TGTGCCAGCAGTTACGGGGAGGGGCAGAGAAACACCATATATTTT. Translation gives CASSYGEGQRNTIYF.

Only one count was recorded for this clone. This chain uses TRBV6-5 with TRBJ1-2, with D uncertain. CDR3 length equals 15 residues. Between the trimmed V and J ends, which lost 0 bases and 5 bases, there was a span of 13 bases. Looked up from germline, CDR1 is MNHEY and CDR2 is SVGAGI. The CDR3 DNA reads as TGTGCCAGCAGTTACTCGAGGGCGGGCTCTTATGGCTACACCTTC. Translated, it gives CASSYSRAGSYGYTF.

The rearrangement joins TRBV9 to TRBJ2-3; 10 bases agree with TRBD2. Germline CDR1 and CDR2: SGDLS and YYNGEE. The V and J ends lost 5 bases and 2 bases, in that order; junction bases with no gene match: 5. CDR3 size: 15 residues. As DNA, the CDR3 is TGTGCCAGCAGTAGGACTAGCGGCAACACAGATACGCAGTATTTT. This gives the protein CASSRTSGNTDTQYF.